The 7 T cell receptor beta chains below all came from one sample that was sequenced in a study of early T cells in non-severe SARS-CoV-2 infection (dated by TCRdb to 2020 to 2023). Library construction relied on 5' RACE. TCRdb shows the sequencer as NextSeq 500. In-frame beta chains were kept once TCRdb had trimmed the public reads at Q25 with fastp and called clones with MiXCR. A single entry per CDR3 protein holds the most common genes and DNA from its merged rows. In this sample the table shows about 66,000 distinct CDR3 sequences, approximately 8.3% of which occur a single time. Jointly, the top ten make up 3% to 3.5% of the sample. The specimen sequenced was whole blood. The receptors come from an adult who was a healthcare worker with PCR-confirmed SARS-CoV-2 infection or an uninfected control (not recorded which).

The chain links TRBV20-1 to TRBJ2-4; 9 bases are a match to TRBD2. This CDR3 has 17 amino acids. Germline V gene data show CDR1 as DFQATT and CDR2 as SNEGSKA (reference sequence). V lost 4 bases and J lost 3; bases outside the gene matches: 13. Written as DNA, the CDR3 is TGCAGTGCTACGAACCCGGTAGCGGGAGAAAGCAAAAACATTCAGTACTTC. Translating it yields CSATNPVAGESKNIQYF.

CDR3: CASSPYRGSEGSDTQYF. The CDR3 bases are TGCGCCAGCAGCCCCTACCGGGGCAGCGAAGGTTCAGATACGCAGTATTTT. This chain joins TRBV5-1 and TRBJ2-3; D assignment may be TRBD1 or TRBD2 (5 bases each). The CDR3 runs 17 residues. The V end was cut by 4 bases, the J end by 4 bases, with 22 bases between. Germline CDR1 SGHRS, CDR2 YFSETQ.

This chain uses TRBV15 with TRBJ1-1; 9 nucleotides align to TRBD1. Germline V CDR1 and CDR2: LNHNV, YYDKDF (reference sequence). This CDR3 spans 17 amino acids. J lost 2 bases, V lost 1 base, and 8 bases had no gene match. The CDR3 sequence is CATSRGPRTGDNTEAFF. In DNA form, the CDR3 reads TGTGCCACCAGCAGAGGCCCCCGGACAGGGGATAACACTGAAGCTTTCTTT.

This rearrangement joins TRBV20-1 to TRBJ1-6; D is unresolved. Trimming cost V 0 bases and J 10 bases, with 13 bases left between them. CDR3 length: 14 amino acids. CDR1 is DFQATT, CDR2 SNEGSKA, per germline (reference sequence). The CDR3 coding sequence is TGCAGTGCTAGAGATATGGGAACGGAATCACCCCTCCACTTT. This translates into CSARDMGTESPLHF.

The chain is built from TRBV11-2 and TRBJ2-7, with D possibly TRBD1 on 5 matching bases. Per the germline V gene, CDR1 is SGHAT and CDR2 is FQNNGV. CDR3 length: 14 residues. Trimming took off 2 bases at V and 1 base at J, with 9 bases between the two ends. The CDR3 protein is CASSLRQYSYEQYF. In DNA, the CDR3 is TGTGCCAGCAGCTTAAGACAGTATTCCTACGAGCAGTACTTC.

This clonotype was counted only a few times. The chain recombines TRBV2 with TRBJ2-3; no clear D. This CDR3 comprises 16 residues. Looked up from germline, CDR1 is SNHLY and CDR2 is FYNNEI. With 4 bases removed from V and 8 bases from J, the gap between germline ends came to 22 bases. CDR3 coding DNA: TGTGCCAGCAGTGCGACTGGGCGATCCAAATTGGGTACGCAGTATTTT. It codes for CASSATGRSKLGTQYF. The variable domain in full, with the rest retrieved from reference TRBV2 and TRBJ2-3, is EPEVTQTPSHQVTQMGQEVILRCVPISNHLYFYWYRQILGQKVEFLVSFYNNEISEKSEIFDDQFSVERPDGSNFTLKIRSTKLEDSAMYFCASSATGRSKLGTQYFGPGTRLTVL.

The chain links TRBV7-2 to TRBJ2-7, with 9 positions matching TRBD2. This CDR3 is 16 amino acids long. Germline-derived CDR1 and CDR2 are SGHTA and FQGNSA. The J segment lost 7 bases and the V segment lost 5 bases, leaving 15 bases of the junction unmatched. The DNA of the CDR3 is TGTGCCAGCAGCCGCTGGGATAGCGGGAGAGCTAGAGAGCAGTACTTC. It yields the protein CASSRWDSGRAREQYF.